The entry that follows covers one T cell receptor beta chain sequence. Its antigen remains unknown. Other DNA sequences in the sample encode the same CDR3. These data are taken from a study of beta chain features in type 1 diabetes. Whole-study results and caveats: Shorter TCRB CDR3s, moderately but significantly so, were found in Type 1 diabetes patients in all four CD4+ subsets.

The isolated RNA, all of it, was reverse transcribed, so expressed TCRB transcripts were what got sequenced. The protocol was immunoSEQ multiplex PCR, while the TCRdb copy is restricted to in-frame clones and leaves out a portion. The sample yields more than 250,000 clones, 14% to 15% seen once. The germline V and J ends were trimmed by 0 bases and 2 bases, with 8 bases remaining between them. The length of the CDR3 is 14 residues. Germline V gene data show CDR1 as SGHRS and CDR2 as YFSETQ. The TCR sequence derives from a young man with type 1 diabetes. J is TRBJ1-2 and V is TRBV5-1; D remains unclear. Sequencing was done on a sample of naive CD4+ T cells from blood. In DNA form, the CDR3 reads TGCGCCAGCAGCTTGGAGAGAGGCAACTATGGCTACACCTTC. Translated, it gives CASSLERGNYGYTF.